Listed here is a single T cell receptor (delta chain). Its antigen is still unknown. A far larger clone is only one base removed, so a read error is likely. Other DNA sequences of this sample code for an identical CDR3. Bulk repertoires came from Vgamma9/Vdelta2+ or Vdelta2-negative gammadelta T cells flow-sorted from PBMC. This record belongs to a study of γδ T cells in repeated Plasmodium falciparum infection. Study background: Malaria-naive adults were infected with P. falciparum NF54 four times over around 600 days. Timepoints: baseline, immediately before selected infections, and 21 days after every infection.

The V gene's germline CDR1 is TSWWSYY and CDR2 QGS. The V and J ends lost 2 bases and 0 bases, in that order; junction bases with no gene match: 31. The CDR3 loop spans 26 amino acids. Findings and limits, study-wide: Repeated controlled infections reportedly drove waves of new clonotype selection in Vdelta2-negative, mostly Vdelta1+, gammadelta repertoires. Compared with Australian children, Malian Vdelta2-negative repertoires seemed more clonal, less diverse, less shared.

TCRdb repeated clone calling on the multiplex PCR reads with CATT. The repertoire holds 85,000 to 100,000 delta-chain clones, approximately 0.92% seen once, with over 8.5% in the top ten. This chain uses TRDV1 with TRDJ1; 12 bases are a match to TRDD3. TCRdb does not report a J gene; here it was assigned by matching the DNA to germline references. The sequenced sample was gamma-delta T cells from blood. The TCR comes from a pool of human donors (malaria-infected and uninfected, not separated). The DNA for the CDR3 is TGTGCTCTTGGGGAAGTTAGCCCGGGCCAATTCTTGCTGGGGGATACGTCGCCCCAGTACACCGATAAACTCATCTTT. Its translation is CALGEVSPGQFLLGDTSPQYTDKLIF.